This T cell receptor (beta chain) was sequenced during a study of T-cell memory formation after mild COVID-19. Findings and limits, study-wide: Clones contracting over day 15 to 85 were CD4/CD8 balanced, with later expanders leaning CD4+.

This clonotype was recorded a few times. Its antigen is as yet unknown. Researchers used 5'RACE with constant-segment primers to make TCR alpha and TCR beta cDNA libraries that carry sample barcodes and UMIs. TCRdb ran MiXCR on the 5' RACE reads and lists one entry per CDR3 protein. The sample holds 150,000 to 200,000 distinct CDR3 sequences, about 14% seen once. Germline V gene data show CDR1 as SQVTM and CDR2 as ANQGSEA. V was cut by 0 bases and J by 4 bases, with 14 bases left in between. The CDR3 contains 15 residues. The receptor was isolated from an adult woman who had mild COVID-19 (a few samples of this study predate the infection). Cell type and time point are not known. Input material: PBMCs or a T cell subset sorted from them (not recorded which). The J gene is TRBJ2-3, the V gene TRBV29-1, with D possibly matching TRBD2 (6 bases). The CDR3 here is CSVEEDYGSPDTQYF. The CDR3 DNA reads TGCAGCGTTGAAGAGGACTATGGAAGCCCAGATACGCAGTATTTT.